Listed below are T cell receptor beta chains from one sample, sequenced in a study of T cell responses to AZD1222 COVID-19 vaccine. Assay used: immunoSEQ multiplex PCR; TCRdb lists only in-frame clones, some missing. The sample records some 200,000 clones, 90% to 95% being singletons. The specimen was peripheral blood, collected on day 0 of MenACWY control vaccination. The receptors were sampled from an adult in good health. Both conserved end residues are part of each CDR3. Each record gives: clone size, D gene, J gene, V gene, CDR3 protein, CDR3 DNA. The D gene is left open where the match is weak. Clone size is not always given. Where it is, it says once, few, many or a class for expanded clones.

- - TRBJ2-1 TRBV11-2 CASSPPARSSYNEQFF TGTGCCAGCAGCCCCCCGGCGAGGAGCTCCTACAATGAGCAGTTCTTC
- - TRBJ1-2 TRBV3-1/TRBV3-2 CASSQSLPGPYGYTF TGTGCCAGCAGCCAATCTCTTCCAGGTCCTTATGGCTACACCTTC
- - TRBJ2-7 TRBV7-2 CASSLEPRYEQYF TGTGCCAGCAGCTTAGAGCCGAGGTACGAGCAGTACTTC
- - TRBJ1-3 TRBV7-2 CASSLQFAGNTGNTIYF TGTGCCAGCAGCTTACAGTTCGCCGGGAATACTGGAAACACCATATATTTT
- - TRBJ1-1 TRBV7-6 CASSLNNGGANTEAFF TGTGCCAGCAGCTTAAATAATGGGGGGGCGAACACTGAAGCTTTCTTT
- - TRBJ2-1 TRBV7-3 CASSFQDGNEQFF TGTGCCAGCAGCTTCCAGGATGGGAATGAGCAGTTCTTC
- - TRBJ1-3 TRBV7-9 CASSPRRSSSGNTIYF TGTGCCAGCAGCCCCAGGCGGTCCAGCTCTGGAAACACCATATATTTT
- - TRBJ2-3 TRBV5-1 CASTARGGEADTQYF TGCGCCAGCACCGCGAGGGGGGGCGAAGCAGATACGCAGTATTTT
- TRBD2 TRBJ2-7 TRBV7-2 CASSPQRGSYEQYF TGTGCCAGCAGCCCTCAGCGGGGATCCTACGAGCAGTACTTC
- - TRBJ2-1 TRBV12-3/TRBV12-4 CASSFRGINEQFF TGTGCCAGCAGTTTCCGGGGTATCAATGAGCAGTTCTTC
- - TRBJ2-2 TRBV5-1 CASSLAQAAGELFF TGCGCCAGCAGCTTGGCCCAGGCCGCCGGGGAGCTGTTTTTT
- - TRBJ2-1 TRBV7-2 CASSLGWGEQFF TGTGCCAGCAGCCTAGGGTGGGGTGAGCAGTTCTTC
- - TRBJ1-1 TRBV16 CASSQSGIGRGTEAFF TGTGCCAGCAGCCAATCCGGGATTGGGAGGGGCACTGAAGCTTTCTTT
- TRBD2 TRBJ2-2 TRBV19 CASTRILASGGASGELFF TGTGCCAGTACCCGGATCCTCGCTAGCGGGGGGGCCTCCGGGGAGCTGTTTTTT
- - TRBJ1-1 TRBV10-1 CASSEGPPSEAFF TGCGCCAGCAGTGAGGGGCCGCCGAGTGAAGCTTTCTTT
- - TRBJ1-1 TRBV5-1 CASSLQGPGNTEAFF TGCGCCAGCAGCCTACAGGGCCCGGGGAACACTGAAGCTTTCTTT
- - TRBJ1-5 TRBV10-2 CASSESAEWFGQPQHF TGCGCCAGCAGTGAGTCGGCAGAATGGTTCGGTCAGCCCCAGCATTTT
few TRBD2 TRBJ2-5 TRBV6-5 CASSPGGLQETQYF TGTGCCAGCAGTCCGGGGGGGCTCCAAGAGACCCAGTACTTC
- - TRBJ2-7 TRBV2 CASSQRGLGYEQYF TGTGCCAGCAGTCAAAGGGGCTTAGGATACGAGCAGTACTTC
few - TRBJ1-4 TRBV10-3 CASRDPTNEKLFF TGTGCCAGCAGGGACCCAACTAATGAAAAACTGTTTTTT
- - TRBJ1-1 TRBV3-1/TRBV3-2 CASSKAPRAEAFF TGTGCCAGCAGCAAGGCCCCTCGGGCTGAAGCTTTCTTT
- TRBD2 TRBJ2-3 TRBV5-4 CASSQKTSGVTDTQYF TGTGCCAGCAGCCAGAAGACTAGCGGGGTCACAGATACGCAGTATTTT
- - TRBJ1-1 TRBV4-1 CASSSFTGTNTEAFF TGCGCCAGCAGCTCCTTTACAGGGACGAACACTGAAGCTTTCTTT
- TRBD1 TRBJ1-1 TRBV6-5 CASSWTGGRSTEAFF TGTGCCAGCAGTTGGACAGGGGGCCGTTCCACTGAAGCTTTCTTT
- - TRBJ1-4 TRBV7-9 CASSLSGAHNEKLFF TGTGCCAGCAGCTTATCTGGGGCACATAATGAAAAACTGTTTTTT
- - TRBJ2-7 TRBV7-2 CASSPTGGPYEQYF TGTGCCAGCAGCCCAACCGGGGGACCATACGAGCAGTACTTC
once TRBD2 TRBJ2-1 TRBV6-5 CASSSTGTTYNEQFF TGTGCCAGCAGTTCTACCGGGACTACCTACAATGAGCAGTTCTTC
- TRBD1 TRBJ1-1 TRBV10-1 CASSPGIRGHTEAFF TGCGCCAGCAGTCCTGGGATCAGGGGGCACACTGAAGCTTTCTTT
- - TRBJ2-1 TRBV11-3 CASSPGPSWGEQFF TGTGCCAGCAGTCCCGGACCCTCCTGGGGGGAGCAGTTCTTC
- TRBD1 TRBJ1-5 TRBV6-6 CASSHRGGSNQPQHF TGTGCCAGCAGTCACAGGGGCGGAAGCAATCAGCCCCAGCATTTT
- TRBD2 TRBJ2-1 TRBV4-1 CASSQAGLAGDNEQFF TGCGCCAGCAGCCAAGCAGGACTAGCGGGAGATAATGAGCAGTTCTTC
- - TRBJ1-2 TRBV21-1 CASSKGLQGNYGYTF TGTGCCAGCAGCAAAGGCCTACAGGGGAATTATGGCTACACCTTC
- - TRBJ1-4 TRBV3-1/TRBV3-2 CASSQGTNEKLFF TGTGCCAGCAGCCAGGGGACTAATGAAAAACTGTTTTTT
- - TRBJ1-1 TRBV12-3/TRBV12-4 CASTPGVATEAFF TGTGCCAGCACGCCTGGCGTCGCCACTGAAGCTTTCTTT
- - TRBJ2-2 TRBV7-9 CASSILAVTGELFF TGTGCCAGCAGCATACTCGCAGTGACCGGGGAGCTGTTTTTT
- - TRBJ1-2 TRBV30 CAWSVQEAYTF TGTGCCTGGAGTGTACAGGAAGCTTACACCTTC
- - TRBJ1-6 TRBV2 CASDLDIKMSPLHF TGTGCCAGCGACCTAGACATAAAGATGTCACCCCTCCACTTT
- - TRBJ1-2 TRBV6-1 CASSERRRTYYGYTF TGTGCCAGCAGTGAAAGACGCCGGACATACTATGGCTACACCTTC
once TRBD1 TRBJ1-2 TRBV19 CASTPTGGFLGYTF TGTGCCAGTACCCCGACAGGGGGCTTCCTTGGCTACACCTTC
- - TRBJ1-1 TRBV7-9 CASSFRRDQNTEAFF TGTGCCAGCAGCTTTCGCCGGGACCAGAACACTGAAGCTTTCTTT
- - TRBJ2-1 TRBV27 CASSGALVSYNEQFF TGTGCCAGCAGTGGGGCTCTAGTGTCCTACAATGAGCAGTTCTTC
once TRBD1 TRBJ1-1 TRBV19 CASRYRGLNTEAFF TGTGCCAGTAGATACAGGGGATTGAACACTGAAGCTTTCTTT
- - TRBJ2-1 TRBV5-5 CASSPNLYNEQFF TGTGCCAGCAGCCCCAACCTCTACAATGAGCAGTTCTTC
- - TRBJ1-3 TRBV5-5 CASYRWHGLEGNTIYF TGTGCCAGCTATCGGTGGCATGGGTTGGAAGGAAACACCATATATTTT
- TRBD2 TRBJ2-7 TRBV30 CASASGALYEQYF TGTGCCTCGGCTAGCGGGGCCCTCTACGAGCAGTACTTC
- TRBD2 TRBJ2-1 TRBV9 CASSVEVAGGYNEQFF TGTGCCAGCAGCGTAGAAGTAGCGGGGGGCTACAATGAGCAGTTCTTC
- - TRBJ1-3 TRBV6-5 CASTPPGENTIYF TGTGCCAGCACCCCCCCGGGAGAAAACACCATATATTTT
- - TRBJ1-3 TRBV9 CASSAGALPYFGNTIYF TGTGCCAGCAGCGCGGGCGCGCTTCCTTATTTCGGAAACACCATATATTTT
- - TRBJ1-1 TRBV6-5 CASISWLGGTEAFF TGTGCCAGCATCTCCTGGTTGGGGGGCACTGAAGCTTTCTTT
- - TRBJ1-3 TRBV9 CASSVGGDSGNTIYF TGTGCCAGCAGCGTAGGAGGGGACTCTGGAAACACCATATATTTT
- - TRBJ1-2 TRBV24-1 CATSWGNGYTF TGTGCCACCAGTTGGGGTAATGGCTACACCTTC
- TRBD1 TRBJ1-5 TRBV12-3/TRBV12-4 CASSPDRAQPQHF TGTGCCAGCAGTCCTGACAGGGCTCAGCCCCAGCATTTT
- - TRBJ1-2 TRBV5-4 CASSSGRRDPNYGYTF TGTGCCAGCAGCTCTGGCCGTCGTGATCCTAACTATGGCTACACCTTC